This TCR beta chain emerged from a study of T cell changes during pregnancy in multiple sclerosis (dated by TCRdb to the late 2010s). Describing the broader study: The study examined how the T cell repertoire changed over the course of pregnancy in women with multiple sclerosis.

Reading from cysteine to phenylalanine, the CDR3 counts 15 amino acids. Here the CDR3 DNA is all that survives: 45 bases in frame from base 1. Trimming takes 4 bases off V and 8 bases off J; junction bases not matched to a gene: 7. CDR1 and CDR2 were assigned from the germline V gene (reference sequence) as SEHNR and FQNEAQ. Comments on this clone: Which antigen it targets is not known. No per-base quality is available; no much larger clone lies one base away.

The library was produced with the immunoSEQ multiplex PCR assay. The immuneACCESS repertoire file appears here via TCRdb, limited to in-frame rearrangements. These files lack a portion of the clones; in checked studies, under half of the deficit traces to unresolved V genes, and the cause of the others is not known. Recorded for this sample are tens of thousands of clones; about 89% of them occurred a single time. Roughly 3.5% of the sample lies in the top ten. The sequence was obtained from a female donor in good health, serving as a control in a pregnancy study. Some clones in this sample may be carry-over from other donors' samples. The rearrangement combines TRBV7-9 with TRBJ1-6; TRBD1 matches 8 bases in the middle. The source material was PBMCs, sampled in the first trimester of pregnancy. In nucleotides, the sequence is TGTGCCAGCAGCTCGCCCGGACAGGGACATTCACCCCTCCACTTT. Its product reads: CASSSPGQGHSPLHF.